This TCR beta chain was sequenced for a study of CD8 T cells in ankylosing spondylitis. MiXCR was run by TCRdb on the 5' RACE reads, yielding one entry per CDR3 protein. Here the sample spans 290,000 or so distinct CDR3 sequences, about a fifth being singletons. The sequencing input was blood, either unsorted or a sorted T cell fraction (not recorded which). This clonotype was sampled from a female donor with ankylosing spondylitis or in good health (not recorded which).

The CDR3 region has the DNA TGTGCCAGCCAGCGGGGCACAGATACGCAGTATTTT. Its protein product is CASQRGTDTQYF. The chain couples TRBV6-5 to TRBJ2-3, with D maybe TRBD2 (6 bases). The CDR3 extends over 12 amino acids. CDR1 and CDR2 (germline): MNHEY, SVGAGI. Trimming took 8 bases from V and 1 from J, leaving 7 bases between them.